This T cell receptor beta chain is drawn from a study of identical twins (dated by TCRdb to the mid-2010s). Some background on the complete study: To test whether fetal clonotypes persist, the study used deep sequencing on TCR alpha and beta repertoires from monozygotic twins, unrelated adults of various ages, and cord blood. To rule out contamination, the twin experiments were replicated at different times with different library preparation protocols. Beyond this particular receptor, the publication reports: Because the same donors could not be followed over many years, conclusions were based on cross-sectional statistical analysis. Zero-insertion analyses could be partly confounded by invariant T cells such as MAIT and iNKT, though diverse VJ usage argued against such confounding for most clonotypes. Fewer insertions were carried by abundant cord blood beta clonotypes; a weaker similar trend was observed in young adult naive repertoires, while no such trend was observed in memory repertoires. Excess twin sharing in beta out-of-frame sequences was weaker because fewer shared sequences lowered the signal-to-noise ratio. Recombination models systematically underestimated out-of-frame TCR alpha sharing in monozygotic twins but agreed with sharing between unrelated individuals. Out-of-frame TCR alpha sequences shared between twins showed an excess of low generation-probability sequences compared with coincidental sharing between unrelated individuals.

For this clonotype: No antigen is known for it. Base qualities were left out, and no much larger clone turns up one base away.

All donors were healthy Caucasians. The twin cohort consisted of three pairs of female monozygotic twins, all aged 18 to 29 years. Peripheral blood mononuclear cells were the source from which RNA for the TCR libraries was isolated. Receptors were amplified or captured by 5' RACE. Sequencing took place on an Illumina HiSeq 2000. A universal primer binding site was added through template switching, and the final cDNA carried a unique molecular identifier so that TCR cDNA molecules could be counted accurately. First-strand cDNA for TCR alpha and beta chains was synthesized from specific primers in the conserved constant-segment region. To control for contamination, each cDNA library was double barcoded with a SMART-Mk sample barcode plus Illumina barcodes. TruSeq adapter sequences and Illumina sample barcodes were added in two successive PCR steps. The Illumina HiSeq platform was used with custom primers to sequence TCR alpha and beta cDNA libraries. The source study handled its data this way. MiGEC was used to process raw reads and extract unique molecular identifiers, and MiXCR was used to find CDR3 positions. Recombination models were inferred per individual with the repgenHMM and IGoR tools using an EM algorithm. Shared clonotype analysis was performed with the tcR package in R, normalizing sharing by the product of cloneset sizes. To study raw recombination without the effects of thymic and clonal selection, out-of-frame nonproductive sequences were analyzed. TCRdb applied fastp at Q25 and MiXCR to the public reads, then kept only in-frame beta chains. Records with the same CDR3 protein are collapsed into one entry carrying the most frequent genes and DNA. The V and J calls were not made by the authors but by TCRdb's processing. The sample table holds some 760,000 distinct CDR3 sequences, of which over 15% were seen once. The top ten clonotypes cover 10% to 15% of the sample.

From the germline V gene (reference sequence), CDR1 is LNHNV and CDR2 is YYDKDF. The CDR3 runs 12 amino acids, cysteine and phenylalanine included. Only CDR3 DNA remains: 36 bases, in frame from the first base. V loses 7 bases of germline sequence and J loses 5 bases, and the interval between the two ends is 11 bases. This sample also belongs to another study, concerning T cells expressing NK-cell markers. The second study, in turn, reports: TCR beta-chain repertoires were profiled in sorted CD3+CD56+NKG2C+, CD3+CD56+NKG2C- and CD3+CD56-NKG2C+ T-cell subsets from several donors. Of the eight sequenced donors, seven were found to be HCMV-seropositive and one was found to be HCMV-seronegative. In several experiments an anti-gammadeltaTCR antibody was added to restrict sorting to alphabetaTCR-expressing T cells. In several donors, the dominant CD3+CD56+NKG2C+ clonotypes ranked among the top 10 CD8+ clonotypes, making up 1.0-7.0% of CD8+ T cells. Those dominant clonotypes were again the most abundant among CD3+CD56-NKG2C+ cells in a handful of donors, at about 28.3-65%. It remained unclear whether the expanded NKG2C-expressing T cell clones were specific for HCMV antigens. All eight donors whose samples were sequenced were randomly selected healthy volunteers, three of them men and five women. HCMV serostatus was determined by detecting HCMV-specific IgG in serum with a commercial ELISA kit. For five or six donors, unsorted PBMC were also used to sequence bulk peripheral blood T-cell repertoires. MIGEC was used to demultiplex reads and group reads by UMI, and MiTCR was used to assemble and quantify clonotypes. To exclude erroneous sequences, any TCR cDNA sequence not supported by at least two reads was discarded. The tcR package was used for downstream repertoire analysis, and clonotypes were matched across fractions by CDR3 nucleotide sequence plus V segment. VDJmatch was used to annotate antigen specificity against VDJdb, with one amino acid substitution in CDR3 permitted.

The sequence links TRBV15 to TRBJ2-5, with the D gene tentatively TRBD1 or TRBD2, based on 5 matching bases in each. Sequenced sample: PBMCs. This receptor was taken from a woman under 30 in good health. The DNA sequence is given as TGTGCCACCATGACCGGGGCGGAGACCCAGTACTTC. The translation is CATMTGAETQYF.